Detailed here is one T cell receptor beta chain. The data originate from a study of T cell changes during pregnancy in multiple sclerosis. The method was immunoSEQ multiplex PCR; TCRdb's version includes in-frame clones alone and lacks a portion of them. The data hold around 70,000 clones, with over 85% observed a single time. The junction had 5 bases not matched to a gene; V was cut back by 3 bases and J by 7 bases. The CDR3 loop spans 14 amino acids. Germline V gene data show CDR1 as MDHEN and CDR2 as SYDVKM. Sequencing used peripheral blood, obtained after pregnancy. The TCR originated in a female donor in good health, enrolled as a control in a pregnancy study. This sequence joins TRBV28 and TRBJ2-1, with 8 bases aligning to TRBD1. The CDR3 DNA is TGTGCCAGCAGTTTTGCAGGGGGCGAGAATGAGCAGTTCTTC. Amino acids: CASSFAGGENEQFF.